The TCR beta chain described here comes from a study of T-cell memory formation after mild COVID-19. General study findings and limits: Clones that got smaller from day 15 to 85 had even CD4/CD8, while clones growing later tipped toward CD4+.

With regard to this clonotype: Its specificity is unknown.

Libraries for TCRalpha and TCRbeta carried sample barcodes and unique molecular identifiers via 5'RACE. A single record per CDR3 protein comes from TCRdb applying MiXCR to the 5' RACE reads. The repertoire includes over 150,000 distinct CDR3 sequences, approximately 17% of them detected once, and about 4% sits in the top ten. The sequenced sample consisted of PBMCs or a T cell subset sorted from them (not recorded which). This clonotype originated in a man in his late teens or twenties who had mild COVID-19 (a few samples of this study predate the infection). Cell type and time point are not known.

The CDR3 protein is CASSQRERHEQYF. In nucleotides, the CDR3 is TGTGCCAGCAGCCAGAGGGAACGCCACGAGCAGTACTTC. J is TRBJ2-7 and V is TRBV3-1, with D possibly TRBD2 on 5 matching bases. Germline V gives CDR1 LGHDT, CDR2 YNNKEL (reference sequence). The CDR3 consists of 13 residues. Trimming took 3 bases from V and 5 from J, leaving 11 bases between them.